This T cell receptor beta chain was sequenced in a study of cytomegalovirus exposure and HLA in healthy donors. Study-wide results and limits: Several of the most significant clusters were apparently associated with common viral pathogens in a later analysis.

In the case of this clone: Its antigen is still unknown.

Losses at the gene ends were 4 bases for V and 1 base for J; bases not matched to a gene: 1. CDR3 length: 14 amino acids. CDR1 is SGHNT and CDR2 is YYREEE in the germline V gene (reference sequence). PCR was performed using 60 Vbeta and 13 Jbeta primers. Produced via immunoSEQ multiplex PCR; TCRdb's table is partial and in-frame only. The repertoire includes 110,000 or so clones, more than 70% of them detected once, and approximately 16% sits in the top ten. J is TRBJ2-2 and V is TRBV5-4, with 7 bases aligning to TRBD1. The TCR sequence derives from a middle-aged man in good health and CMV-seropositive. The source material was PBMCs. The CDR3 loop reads CASSRTGNTGELFF. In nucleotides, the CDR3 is TGTGCCAGCAGCCGGACAGGGAACACCGGGGAGCTGTTTTTT.